This T cell receptor (beta chain) is from a study of T-cell memory formation after mild COVID-19. Study information: TCR clusters showed largely donor specificity.

This clonotype was seen a handful of times. Its target is unknown. TCRdb re-derived calls from the 5' RACE reads in MiXCR, one entry per CDR3 protein. The data contain fewer than 400,000 distinct CDR3 sequences, 10% to 15% of them singletons. General study findings and limits: From day 15 to 85, contracting clones were balanced between CD4 and CD8, whereas later expanders leaned toward CD4+. There was no confirmation that second-wave clones peaking on day 37 were SARS-CoV-2 specific. Researchers found some responding clones in pre-infection memory, a sign that cross-reactive memory joined.

The origin of this receptor is a young man who had mild COVID-19 (a few samples of this study predate the infection). Cell type and time point are not known. Sequencing input: PBMCs or a T cell subset sorted from them (not recorded which).

The CDR3 DNA sequence: TGTGCCAGCAGCTGGCAGGGTGGTGAAAAACTGTTTTTT. Protein: CASSWQGGEKLFF. The genes are TRBV7-9 and TRBJ1-4; the D gene is possibly TRBD1 (5 bases). The V and J ends lost 4 bases and 7 bases respectively, with 10 bases between them. Germline V gives CDR1 SEHNR, CDR2 FQNEAQ (reference sequence). The length of the CDR3 is 13 residues. The full variable domain, rest sourced from reference TRBV7-9 and TRBJ1-4, is DTGVSQNPRHKITKRGQNVTFRCDPISEHNRLYWYRQTLGQGPEFLTYFQNEAQLEKSRLLSDRFSAERPKGSFSTLEIQRTEQGDSAMYLCASSWQGGEKLFFGSGTQLSVL.